This passage covers 8 T cell receptor beta chains from one sample sequenced in a study of blood T cell repertoires in COVID-19 (dated by TCRdb to about 2020). Library generation was performed with the immunoSEQ multiplex PCR assay. TCRdb carries this immuneACCESS record with in-frame sequences only. Its versions omit some clonotypes, under half of them owing to an unresolved V gene in the studies checked, with the rest unexplained. This sample is represented by 140,000 or so clones; 70% to 90% of them were singletons. The ten largest make up roughly 11% of the sample. Source material: peripheral blood. The origin of the receptors is an elderly woman with acute or convalescent COVID-19.

The V call is TRBV6-5, the J call TRBJ2-7; D might be TRBD2 (6 bases). The CDR3 loop spans 15 amino acids. CDR1 and CDR2 (germline): MNHEY, SVGAGI. V was pared by 6 bases and J by 0 bases, with 15 bases between. The CDR3 sequence is CASSRASASSYEQYF. Written as DNA, the CDR3 is TGTGCCAGCAGCCGGGCTAGCGCGAGCTCCTACGAGCAGTACTTC.

A single count supports this clone. CDR3 sequence: CASSLQGTNTEAFF. The DNA for the CDR3 is TGTGCCAGCAGCCTACAGGGAACTAACACTGAAGCTTTCTTT. V gene TRBV3-1 (or the pseudogene TRBV3-2) combines with J gene TRBJ1-1; D perhaps matches TRBD1 (6 bases). The CDR3 sequence is 14 residues long. The V end was cut by 4 bases, the J end by 2 bases, with 11 bases between. CDR1 is LGHDT, CDR2 YNNKEL, per germline (reference sequence).

The chain uses TRBV9 and TRBJ1-6; possible D gene TRBD1, 5 bases. This CDR3 is built from 15 residues. Between the trimmed V and J ends, which lost 4 bases and 14 bases, there was a span of 22 bases. Germline assignment: CDR1 SGDLS and CDR2 YYNGEE. The CDR3 DNA sequence: TGTGCCAGCAGCCCAGATGGAAGGCAGGGAGGGTCCCTCCACTTT. It is translated as CASSPDGRQGGSLHF.

The rearrangement joins TRBV9 to TRBJ1-6; D unresolved. This CDR3 spans 14 amino acids. The germline V gene encodes CDR1 SGDLS and CDR2 YYNGEE. V shed 0 bases and J shed 12 bases, with 13 bases lying between them. CDR3: CASSVGPGKEPLHF. In nucleotides, the CDR3 is TGTGCCAGCAGCGTAGGTCCCGGGAAGGAACCCCTCCACTTT. The entire variable domain, with the rest obtained from reference TRBV9 and TRBJ1-6, is as follows: DSGVTQTPKHLITATGQRVTLRCSPRSGDLSVYWYQQSLDQGLQFLIQYYNGEERAKGNILERFSAQQFPDLHSELNLSSLELGDSALYFCASSVGPGKEPLHFGNGTRLTVT.

J is TRBJ1-1 and V is TRBV5-1, with D possibly matching TRBD1 (6 bases). The CDR3 consists of 14 residues. Germline V CDR1 and CDR2: SGHRS, YFSETQ. V shed 4 bases and J shed 3 bases, with 13 bases lying between them. The chain's CDR3 is CASSPGQLYTEAFF. As DNA, the CDR3 is TGCGCCAGCAGCCCCGGACAGTTGTACACTGAAGCTTTCTTT.

V gene TRBV7-8 combines with J gene TRBJ1-2; 10 bases match TRBD1. CDR1 and CDR2 (germline): SGHVS, FQNEAQ. The J segment lost 4 bases and the V segment lost 4 bases, leaving 12 bases of the junction unmatched. CDR3 length: 17 amino acids. This chain's CDR3 is CASSWRGQGKEGYGYTF. CDR3 sequence (DNA): TGTGCCAGCAGCTGGCGGGGACAGGGGAAAGAGGGCTATGGCTACACCTTC.

J is TRBJ2-3 and V is TRBV5-4; tentatively, D is TRBD2 (6 bases). CDR1 and CDR2 (germline): SGHNT, YYREEE (reference sequence). This CDR3 has 14 amino acids. Trimming pared 4 bases from V and 2 bases from J, leaving 11 bases between. The CDR3 loop is CASSTRDFTDTQYF. In DNA form, the CDR3 reads TGTGCCAGCAGCACCCGGGACTTCACAGATACGCAGTATTTT.

The chain links TRBV28 to TRBJ1-2; 8 nucleotides line up with TRBD1. CDR3 length equals 15 residues. The germline gives CDR1 MDHEN, CDR2 SYDVKM. Trimming at V came to 4 bases and at J to 4 bases, leaving 8 bases not matched to a gene. This CDR3 is CASSSPDRVLYGYTF. Here the CDR3 DNA reads TGTGCCAGCAGTTCCCCGGACAGGGTCCTCTATGGCTACACCTTC.